The T cell receptor beta chain described here comes from a study of cytomegalovirus exposure and HLA in healthy donors. Sequencing used immunoSEQ multiplex PCR; TCRdb keeps in-frame clones, though not all of them. The table lists about 130,000 clones, roughly nine tenths of them singletons. V gave up 4 bases and J gave up 6 bases; unmatched junction bases: 10. The CDR3 has 16 residues. Germline loops: CDR1 LNHDA, CDR2 SQIVND (reference sequence). In this sample, this clone turned up once. The sequenced sample consisted of PBMCs. The chain is built from TRBV19 and TRBJ1-5; 9 bases align to TRBD1. The clonotype comes from a woman between 18 and 30 years old in good health and CMV-seronegative. Here the CDR3 DNA reads TGTGCCAGTAGTAAAACAGGGGGCGCTTTAAGTCAGCCCCAGCATTTT. Encoded protein: CASSKTGGALSQPQHF.